This T cell receptor beta chain was captured in a study of neurological immune-mediated disorders. Findings and limits, study-wide: For the multiple sclerosis repertoire cluster, an association with any clinical or MRI feature was absent.

This clonotype has a count of ten or more. Its antigen is undetermined. TCRdb ran MiXCR on the 5' RACE reads and lists one entry per CDR3 protein. The repertoire holds around 55,000 distinct CDR3 sequences, with 4% as singletons. CDR3 length equals 13 residues. V shed 3 bases and J shed 1 base, with 7 bases lying between them. Germline V gene sequence: CDR1 SGHRS, CDR2 YFSETQ. The TCR originated in a woman in her forties with multiple sclerosis. The chain is built from TRBV5-1 and TRBJ1-1; possible D gene TRBD1, 5 bases. The sample consisted of CD4+ T cells from blood. The CDR3 coding sequence is TGCGCCAGCAGCTCGGGACGGAACACTGAAGCTTTCTTT. It translates to CASSSGRNTEAFF.